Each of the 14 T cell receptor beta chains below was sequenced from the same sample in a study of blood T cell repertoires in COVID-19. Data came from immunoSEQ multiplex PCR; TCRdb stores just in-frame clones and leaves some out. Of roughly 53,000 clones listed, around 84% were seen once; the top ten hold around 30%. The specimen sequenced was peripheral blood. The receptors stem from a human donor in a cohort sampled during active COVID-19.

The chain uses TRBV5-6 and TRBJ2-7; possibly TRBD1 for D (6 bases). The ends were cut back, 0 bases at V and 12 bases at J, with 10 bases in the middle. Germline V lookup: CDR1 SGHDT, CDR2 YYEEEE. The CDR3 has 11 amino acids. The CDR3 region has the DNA TGTGCCAGCAGCTTGGGGGCAGGGGTGTACTTC. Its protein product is CASSLGAGVYF.

The DNA of the CDR3 is TGTGCCAGTAGACCCAGGGTTGAGGGCAATCAGCCCCAGCATTTT. As protein: CASRPRVEGNQPQHF. J is TRBJ1-5 and V is TRBV19, with D maybe TRBD1 (5 bases). The CDR3 is 15 residues long. V was pared by 6 bases and J by 2 bases, with 14 bases between. Germline values: CDR1 LNHDA, CDR2 SQIVND (reference sequence).

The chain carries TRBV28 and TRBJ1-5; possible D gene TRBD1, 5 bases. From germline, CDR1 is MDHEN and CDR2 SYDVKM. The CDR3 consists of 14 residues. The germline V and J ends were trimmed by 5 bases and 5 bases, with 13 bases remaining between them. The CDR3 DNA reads TGTGCCAGCAGTCGGCGACAGCCACATCAGCCCCAGCATTTT. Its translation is CASSRRQPHQPQHF. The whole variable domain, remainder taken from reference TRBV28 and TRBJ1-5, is DVKVTQSSRYLVKRTGEKVFLECVQDMDHENMFWYRQDPGLGLRLIYFSYDVKMKEKGDIPEGYSVSREKKERFSLILESASTNQTSMYLCASSRRQPHQPQHFGDGTRLSIL.

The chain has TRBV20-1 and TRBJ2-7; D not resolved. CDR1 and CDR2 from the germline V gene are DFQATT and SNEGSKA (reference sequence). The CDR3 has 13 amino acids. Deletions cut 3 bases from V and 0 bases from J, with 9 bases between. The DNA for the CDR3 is TGCAGTGCTAGTGACATACACTCCTACGAGCAGTACTTC. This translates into CSASDIHSYEQYF.

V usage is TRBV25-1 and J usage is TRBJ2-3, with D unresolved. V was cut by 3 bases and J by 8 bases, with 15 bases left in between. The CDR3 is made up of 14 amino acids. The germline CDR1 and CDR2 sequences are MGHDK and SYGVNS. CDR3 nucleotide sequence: TGTGCCAGCAGTGACCGCAGGCAAATGGGTACGCAGTATTTT. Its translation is CASSDRRQMGTQYF.

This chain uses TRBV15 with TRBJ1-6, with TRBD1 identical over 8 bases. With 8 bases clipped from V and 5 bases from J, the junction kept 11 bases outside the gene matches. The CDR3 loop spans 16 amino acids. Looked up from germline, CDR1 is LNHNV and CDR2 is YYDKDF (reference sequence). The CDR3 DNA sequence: TGTGCCACCCGAGACTACAGGGGGAAAGATAATTCACCCCTCCACTTT. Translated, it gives CATRDYRGKDNSPLHF.

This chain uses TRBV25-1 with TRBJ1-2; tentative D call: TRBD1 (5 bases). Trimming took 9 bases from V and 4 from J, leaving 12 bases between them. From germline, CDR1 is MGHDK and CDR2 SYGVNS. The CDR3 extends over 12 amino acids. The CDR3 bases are TGTGCCAGTTTGGACATGGCCTATGGCTACACCTTC. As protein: CASLDMAYGYTF.

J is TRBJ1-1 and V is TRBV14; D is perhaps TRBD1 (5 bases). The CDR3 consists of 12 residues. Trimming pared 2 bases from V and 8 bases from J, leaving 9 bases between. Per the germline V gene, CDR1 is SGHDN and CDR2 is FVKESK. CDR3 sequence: CASSQSGVEAFF. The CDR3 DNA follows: TGTGCCAGCAGCCAATCGGGGGTAGAAGCTTTCTTT. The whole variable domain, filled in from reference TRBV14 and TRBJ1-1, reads EAGVTQFPSHSVIEKGQTVTLRCDPISGHDNLYWYRRVMGKEIKFLLHFVKESKQDESGMPNNRFLAERTGGTYSTLKVQPAELEDSGVYFCASSQSGVEAFFGQGTRLTVV.

The CDR3 sequence is CASRSRQGAGELFF. The CDR3 coding sequence is TGTGCCAGCAGATCCCGACAGGGGGCCGGGGAGCTGTTTTTT. The V call is TRBV5-8, the J call TRBJ2-2; 9 nucleotides line up with TRBD1. The CDR3 contains 14 residues. The trim removed 5 bases at V and 6 bases at J, leaving 5 bases unmatched. CDR1 and CDR2 (germline): SGHTS, YDEGEE.

Written as DNA, the CDR3 is TGTGCCAGCAGCTTAACTAGGGACACCCCTAGCGGGGGCTACACCTTC. As protein: CASSLTRDTPSGGYTF. The chain uses TRBV7-2 and TRBJ1-2, with D possibly TRBD1 on 6 matching bases. This CDR3 region has 16 residues. V was clipped by 2 bases and J by 8 bases, with 21 bases between them. Germline loops: CDR1 SGHTA, CDR2 FQGNSA.

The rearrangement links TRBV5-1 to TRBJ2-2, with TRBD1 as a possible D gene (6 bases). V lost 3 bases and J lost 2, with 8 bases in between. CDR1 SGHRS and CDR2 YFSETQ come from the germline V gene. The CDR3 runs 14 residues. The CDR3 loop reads CASSSQGNTGELFF. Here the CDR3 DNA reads TGCGCCAGCAGCTCACAGGGTAACACCGGGGAGCTGTTTTTT.

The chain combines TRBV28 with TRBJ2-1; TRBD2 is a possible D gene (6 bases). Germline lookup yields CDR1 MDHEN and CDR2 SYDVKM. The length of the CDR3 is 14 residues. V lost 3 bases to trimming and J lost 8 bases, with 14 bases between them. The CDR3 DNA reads TGTGCCAGCAGTTTGTATACGGGGGTCGATGAGCAGTTCTTC. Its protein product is CASSLYTGVDEQFF.

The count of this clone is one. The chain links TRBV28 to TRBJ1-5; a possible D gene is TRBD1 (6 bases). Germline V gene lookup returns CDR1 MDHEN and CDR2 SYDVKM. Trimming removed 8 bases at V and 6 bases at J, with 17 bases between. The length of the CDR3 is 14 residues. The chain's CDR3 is CASRGGGPGQPQHF. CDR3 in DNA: TGTGCCAGCCGTGGGGGGGGGCCTGGTCAGCCCCAGCATTTT.

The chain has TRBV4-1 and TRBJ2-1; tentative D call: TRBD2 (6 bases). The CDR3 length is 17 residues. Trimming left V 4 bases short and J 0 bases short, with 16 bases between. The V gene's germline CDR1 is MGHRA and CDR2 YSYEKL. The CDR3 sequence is CASSRQGLVISYNEQFF. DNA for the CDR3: TGCGCCAGCAGCCGCCAGGGACTGGTTATCTCCTACAATGAGCAGTTCTTC.